The TCR beta chain under discussion was sequenced for a study of memory CD4+ T cells and cytomegalovirus serostatus. Single viable CD3+CD4+CD8-CD45RO+ cells were sorted as the memory CD4+ T cells. Donors' CMV status reflects serum IgG against pp150, pp28, p38, p52. This table comes from immunoSEQ multiplex PCR, and its TCRdb copy is limited to in-frame clones, with some not included. The table records about 50,000 clones, 60% to 80% of them present only once. Germline values: CDR1 MNHNS, CDR2 SASEGT. J was trimmed by 3 bases and V by 1 base; bases with no gene match: 1. The CDR3 contains 15 residues. The TCR sequence derives from an adult in good health and CMV-seronegative. The specimen was memory CD4+ T cells from blood. The chain uses TRBV6-1 and TRBJ2-2, with 8 bases aligning to TRBD1. Here the CDR3 reads CASSEVRGHTGELFF. CDR3 sequence (DNA): TGTGCCAGCAGTGAAGTCAGGGGGCACACCGGGGAGCTGTTTTTT.